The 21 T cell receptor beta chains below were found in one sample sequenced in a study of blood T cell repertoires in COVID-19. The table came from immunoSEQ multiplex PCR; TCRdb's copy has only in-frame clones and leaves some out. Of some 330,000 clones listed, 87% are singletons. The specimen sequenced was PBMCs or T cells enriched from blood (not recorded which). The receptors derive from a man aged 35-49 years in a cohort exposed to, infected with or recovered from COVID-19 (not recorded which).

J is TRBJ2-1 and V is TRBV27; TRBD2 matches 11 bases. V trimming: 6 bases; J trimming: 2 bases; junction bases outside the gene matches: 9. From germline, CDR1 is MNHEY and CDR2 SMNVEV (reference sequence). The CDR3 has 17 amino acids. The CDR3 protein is CASSPTSGVVTYNEQFF. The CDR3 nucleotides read TGTGCCAGCAGCCCGACTAGCGGGGTTGTGACCTACAATGAGCAGTTCTTC.

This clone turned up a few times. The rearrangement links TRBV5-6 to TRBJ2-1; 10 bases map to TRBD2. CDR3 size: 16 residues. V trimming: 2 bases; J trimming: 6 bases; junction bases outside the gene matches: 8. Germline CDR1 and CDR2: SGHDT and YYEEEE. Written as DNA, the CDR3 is TGTGCCAGCAGCTTAGCGGGAGGGCCTTTGTCCAATGAGCAGTTCTTC. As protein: CASSLAGGPLSNEQFF. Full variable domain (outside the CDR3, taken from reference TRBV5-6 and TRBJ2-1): DAGVTQSPTHLIKTRGQQVTLRCSPKSGHDTVSWYQQALGQGPQFIFQYYEEEERQRGNFPDRFSGHQFPNYSSELNVNALLLGDSALYLCASSLAGGPLSNEQFFGPGTRLTVL.

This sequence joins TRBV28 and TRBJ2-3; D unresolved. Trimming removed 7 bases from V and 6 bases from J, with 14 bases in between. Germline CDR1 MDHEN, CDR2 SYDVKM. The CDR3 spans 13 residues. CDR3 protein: CASNTRYPDTQYF. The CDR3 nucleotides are TGTGCCAGCAACACCCGATACCCGGATACGCAGTATTTT.

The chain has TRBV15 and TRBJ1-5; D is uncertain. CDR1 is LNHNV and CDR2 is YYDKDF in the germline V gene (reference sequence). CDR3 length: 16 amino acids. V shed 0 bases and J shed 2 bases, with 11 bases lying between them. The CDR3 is CATSRDAGFGNQPQHF. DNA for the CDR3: TGTGCCACCAGCAGAGATGCAGGTTTTGGCAATCAGCCCCAGCATTTT.

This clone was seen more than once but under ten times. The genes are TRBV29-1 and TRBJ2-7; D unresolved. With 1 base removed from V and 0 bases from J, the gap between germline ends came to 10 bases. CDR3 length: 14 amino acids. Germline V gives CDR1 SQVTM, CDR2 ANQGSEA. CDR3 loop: CSVEVSRSSYEQYF. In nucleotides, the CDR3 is TGCAGCGTTGAAGTTAGCCGGAGCTCCTACGAGCAGTACTTC.

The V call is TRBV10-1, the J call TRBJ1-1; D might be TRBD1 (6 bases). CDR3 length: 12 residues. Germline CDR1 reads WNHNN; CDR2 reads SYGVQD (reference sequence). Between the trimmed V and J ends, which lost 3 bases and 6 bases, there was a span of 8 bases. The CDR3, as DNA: TGCGCCAGCAGTGATGGGGGCCCTGAAGCTTTCTTT. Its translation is CASSDGGPEAFF.

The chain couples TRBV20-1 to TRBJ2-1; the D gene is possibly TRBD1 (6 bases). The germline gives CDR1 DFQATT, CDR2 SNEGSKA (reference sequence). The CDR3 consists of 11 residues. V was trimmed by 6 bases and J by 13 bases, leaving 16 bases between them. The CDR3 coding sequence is TGCAGTGCGAGAACCCCGGGACACCAGTTCTTC. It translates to CSARTPGHQFF.

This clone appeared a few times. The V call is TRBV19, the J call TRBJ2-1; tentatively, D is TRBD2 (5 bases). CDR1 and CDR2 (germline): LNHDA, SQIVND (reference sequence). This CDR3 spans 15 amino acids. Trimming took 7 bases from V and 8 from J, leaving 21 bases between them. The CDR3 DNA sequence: TGTGCCAGTACGCGTTCGGGCGGGTCTTCCCATGAGCAGTTCTTC. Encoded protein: CASTRSGGSSHEQFF.

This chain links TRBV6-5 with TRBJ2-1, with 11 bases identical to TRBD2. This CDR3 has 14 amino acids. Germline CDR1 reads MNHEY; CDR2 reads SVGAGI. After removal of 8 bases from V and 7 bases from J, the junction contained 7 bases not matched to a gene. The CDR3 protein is CASRTGLAANEQFF. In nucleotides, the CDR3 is TGTGCCAGCCGCACGGGACTAGCGGCTAATGAGCAGTTCTTC.

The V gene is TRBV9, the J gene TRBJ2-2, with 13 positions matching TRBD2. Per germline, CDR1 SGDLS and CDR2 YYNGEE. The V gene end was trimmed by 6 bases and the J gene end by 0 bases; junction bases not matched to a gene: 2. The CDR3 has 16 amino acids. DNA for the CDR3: TGTGCCAGCACCGGGACTAGCGGGACGAACACCGGGGAGCTGTTTTTT. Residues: CASTGTSGTNTGELFF. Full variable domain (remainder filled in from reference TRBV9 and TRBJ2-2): DSGVTQTPKHLITATGQRVTLRCSPRSGDLSVYWYQQSLDQGLQFLIQYYNGEERAKGNILERFSAQQFPDLHSELNLSSLELGDSALYFCASTGTSGTNTGELFFGEGSRLTVL.

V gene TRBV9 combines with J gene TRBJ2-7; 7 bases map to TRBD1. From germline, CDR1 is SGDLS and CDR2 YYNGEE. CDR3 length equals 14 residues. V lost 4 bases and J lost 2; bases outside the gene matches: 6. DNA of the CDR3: TGTGCCAGCAGCCAGGGAACAGGGGCCTACGAGCAGTACTTC. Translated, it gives CASSQGTGAYEQYF.

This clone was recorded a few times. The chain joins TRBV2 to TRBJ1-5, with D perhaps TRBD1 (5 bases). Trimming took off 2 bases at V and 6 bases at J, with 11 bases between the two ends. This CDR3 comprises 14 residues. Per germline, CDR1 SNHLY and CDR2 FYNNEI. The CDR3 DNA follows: TGTGCCAGCAGTGAAAGCAGGGAGGGTCAGCCCCAGCATTTT. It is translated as CASSESREGQPQHF.

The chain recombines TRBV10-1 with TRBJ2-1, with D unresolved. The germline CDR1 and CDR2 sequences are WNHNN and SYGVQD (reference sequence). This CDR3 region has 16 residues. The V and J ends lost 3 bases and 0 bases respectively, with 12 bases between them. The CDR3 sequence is CASSDRLRSSYNEQFF. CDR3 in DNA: TGCGCCAGCAGTGACCGGTTGCGGAGCTCCTACAATGAGCAGTTCTTC.

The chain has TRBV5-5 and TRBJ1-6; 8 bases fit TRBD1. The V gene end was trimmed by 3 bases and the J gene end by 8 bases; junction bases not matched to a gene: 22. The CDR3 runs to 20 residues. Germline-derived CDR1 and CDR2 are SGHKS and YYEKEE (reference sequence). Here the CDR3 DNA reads TGTGCCAGCAGCTCCCCTCCGGGCCTGGACAGGGAAAATATTGATTCACCCCTCCACTTT. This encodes CASSSPPGLDRENIDSPLHF. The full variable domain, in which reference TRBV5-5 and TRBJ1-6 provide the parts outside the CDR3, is DAGVTQSPTHLIKTRGQQVTLRCSPISGHKSVSWYQQVLGQGPQFIFQYYEKEERGRGNFPDRFSARQFPNYSSELNVNALLLGDSALYLCASSSPPGLDRENIDSPLHFGNGTRLTVT.

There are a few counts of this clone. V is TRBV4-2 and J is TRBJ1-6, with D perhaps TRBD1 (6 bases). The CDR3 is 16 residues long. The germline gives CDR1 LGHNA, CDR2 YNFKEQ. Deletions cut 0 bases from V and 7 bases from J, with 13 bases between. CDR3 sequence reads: CASSQDQLGANSPLHF. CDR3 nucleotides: TGTGCCAGCAGCCAAGACCAGTTGGGGGCAAATTCACCCCTCCACTTT.

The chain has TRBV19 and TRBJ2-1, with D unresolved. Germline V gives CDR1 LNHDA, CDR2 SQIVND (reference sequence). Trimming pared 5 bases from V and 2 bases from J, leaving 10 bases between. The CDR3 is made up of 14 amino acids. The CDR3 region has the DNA TGTGCCAGTAGTCTCCAGGCCACCTACAATGAGCAGTTCTTC. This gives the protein CASSLQATYNEQFF.

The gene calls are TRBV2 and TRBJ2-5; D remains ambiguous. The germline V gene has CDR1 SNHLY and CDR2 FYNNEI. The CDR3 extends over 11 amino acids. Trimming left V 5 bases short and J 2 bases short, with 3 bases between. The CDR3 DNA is TGTGCCAGCAGTCTTCAAGAGACCCAGTACTTC. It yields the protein CASSLQETQYF.

The CDR3 DNA is TGTGCCAGCAGCTTAGTAAGCGGGAGTTACTACGAGCAGTACTTC. Residues: CASSLVSGSYYEQYF. This chain links TRBV11-2 with TRBJ2-7; TRBD2 aligns across 8 bases. CDR1 and CDR2 from the germline V gene are SGHAT and FQNNGV. V shed 1 base, J shed 3 bases, and the junction held 5 bases outside the gene matches. This CDR3 is 15 amino acids long.

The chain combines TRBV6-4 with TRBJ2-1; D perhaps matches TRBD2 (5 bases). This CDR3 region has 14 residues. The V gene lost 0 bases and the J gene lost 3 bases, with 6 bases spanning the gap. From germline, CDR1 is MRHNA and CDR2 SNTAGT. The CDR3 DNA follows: TGTGCCAGCAGTGACTCCGAGGGCTACAATGAGCAGTTCTTC. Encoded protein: CASSDSEGYNEQFF.

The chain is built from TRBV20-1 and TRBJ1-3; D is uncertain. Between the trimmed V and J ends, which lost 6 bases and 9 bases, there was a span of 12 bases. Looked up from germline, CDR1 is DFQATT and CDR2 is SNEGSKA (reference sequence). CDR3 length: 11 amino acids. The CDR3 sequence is CSATHTRTIYF. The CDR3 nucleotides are TGCAGTGCCACCCACACCCGCACCATATATTTT.

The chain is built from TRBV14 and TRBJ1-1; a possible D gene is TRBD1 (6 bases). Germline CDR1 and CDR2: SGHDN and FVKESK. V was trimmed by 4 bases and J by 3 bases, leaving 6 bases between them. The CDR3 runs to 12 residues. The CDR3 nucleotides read TGTGCCAGCAGCCCAGGGGACACTGAAGCTTTCTTT. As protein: CASSPGDTEAFF.